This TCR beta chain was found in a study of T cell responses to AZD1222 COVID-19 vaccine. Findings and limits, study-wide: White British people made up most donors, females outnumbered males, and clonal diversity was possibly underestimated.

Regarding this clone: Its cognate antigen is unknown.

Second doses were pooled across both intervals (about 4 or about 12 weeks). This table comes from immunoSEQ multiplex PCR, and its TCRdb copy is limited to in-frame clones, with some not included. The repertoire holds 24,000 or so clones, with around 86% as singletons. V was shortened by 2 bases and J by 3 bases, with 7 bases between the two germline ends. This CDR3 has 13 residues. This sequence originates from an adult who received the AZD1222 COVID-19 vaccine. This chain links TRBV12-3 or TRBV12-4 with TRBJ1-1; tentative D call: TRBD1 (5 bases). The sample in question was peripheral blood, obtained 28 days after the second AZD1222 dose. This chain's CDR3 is CASSLMGDTEAFF. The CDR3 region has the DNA TGTGCCAGCAGTTTAATGGGGGACACTGAAGCTTTCTTT.